This TCR beta chain was profiled in a study of T cells in women clearing cervical HPV infection. Study context: Blood came at first lesion visit for cases, post-clearance for controls. Findings and caveats of the study: TRBV6-7 abundance was lower in cases than controls (0.11% versus 0.16%).

This CDR3 has 18 amino acids. V gave up 3 bases and J gave up 0 bases, with 21 bases separating them. Some clones are missing from TCRdb's copy, which holds only in-frame ones; the method was immunoSEQ multiplex PCR. This repertoire comprises about 34,000 clones; its ten largest clones make up roughly 1.4%. Of note for this clone: Its target is unknown. The sequence runs out 3 residues before the end of the CDR3; the remainder is reconstructed from the germline J gene.

V is TRBV23-1 and J is TRBJ2-7; maybe TRBD2 (6 bases). TRBV23-1 is identified as an open reading frame with a role that is uncertain. The sequence was collected from a woman between 18 and 70 years old with a cervical HPV16 infection that either progressed to CIN3+ or cleared (not recorded which). The sample comprised blood buffy coat. The part of the CDR3 DNA that was read is TGCGCCAGCAGTCATATCGGGGCCAGCGGGTGGTGCTCCTACGAG. Its translation: CASSHIGASGWCSYE. The complete CDR3 protein is CASSHIGASGWCSYEQYF.